At least ten counts were recorded for the clone carrying this T cell receptor beta chain. What it binds is unknown. The data were taken from a study of CD8 T cells in ankylosing spondylitis. Study conclusions and caveats: Reported data indicate significant enrichment of disease-linked clones within matched ankylosing spondylitis synovial fluid. Apparently characteristic of ankylosing spondylitis blood was a TCR beta motif (fewer than ten highly homologous variants).

Trimming at V came to 0 bases and at J to 3 bases, leaving 7 bases not matched to a gene. The CDR3 is made up of 17 amino acids. For TCR beta, libraries came from quantitative 5'-RACE with molecular barcodes. MiXCR, applied by TCRdb to the 5' RACE reads, yields one record per CDR3 protein. The data show some 85,000 distinct CDR3 sequences, with roughly 9% seen just once and 25% to 35% held by the top ten. The clonotype originates from a male donor with ankylosing spondylitis. Sequenced sample: blood, either unsorted or a sorted T cell fraction (not recorded which). The chain has TRBV12-3 or TRBV12-4 and TRBJ2-1; TRBD2 matches 8 bases. In nucleotides, the CDR3 is TGTGCCAGCAGTTTAGCTCCGGGAGGGCACCGCTACAATGAGCAGTTCTTC. The encoded protein is CASSLAPGGHRYNEQFF.